This TCR beta chain appears in the sequencing data of a study of cytomegalovirus exposure and HLA in healthy donors. Background on the study: Earlier results showed roughly 120 million unique TCR beta sequences derived from about 179 million T cells.

This CDR3 is built from 15 residues. Germline CDR1 and CDR2: SGHKS and YYEKEE (reference sequence). V was pared by 4 bases and J by 6 bases, with 6 bases of the junction left unmatched. The PCR used 60 Vbeta and 13 Jbeta primers. Profiling relied on immunoSEQ multiplex PCR, and the TCRdb table lists in-frame clones only, not all of them. The sample lists approximately 92,000 clones, 81% seen once, with approximately 4% in the top ten. Each donor was nominally healthy when sampled (though unrecorded immune exposures were likely). The genes are TRBV5-5 and TRBJ2-1; 11 nucleotides align to TRBD2. The sequence came from a woman between 65 and 79 years old in good health and CMV-seropositive. Specimen: PBMCs. In nucleotides, the CDR3 is TGTGCCAGCAGCCCCACTAGCGGGAGAAGCAATGAGCAGTTCTTC. Its protein is CASSPTSGRSNEQFF.